This T cell receptor beta chain came from a study of PD-L1 blockade in urothelial cancer. Libraries were prepared by immunoSEQ multiplex PCR; TCRdb keeps only in-frame clonotypes and omits some of them. Among more than 45,000 clones listed, 80% to 90% were seen once. Time point in this sample: peripheral blood 6 weeks after treatment start. Trimming took 2 bases from V and 3 from J; bases not matched to a gene: 7. This CDR3 spans 15 amino acids. The germline CDR1 and CDR2 sequences are SGHRS and YFSETQ. The clonotype was recovered from a man in his 70s with urothelial cancer. The sequencing here drew on PBMCs, taken around atezolizumab (anti-PD-L1) treatment. The rearrangement joins TRBV5-1 to TRBJ2-5; 7 positions agree with TRBD1. CDR3 coding DNA: TGCGCCAGCAGCTTACAGACAGGGAGAGAAGAGACCCAGTACTTC. This translates into CASSLQTGREETQYF.